A selection of T cell receptor beta chains follows, all from one sample in a study of T-cell memory formation after mild COVID-19. Using its own MiXCR run on the 5' RACE reads, TCRdb lists one record per CDR3 protein. The sample lists just under 350,000 distinct CDR3 sequences, about an eighth occurring once. The source material was PBMCs or a T cell subset sorted from them (not recorded which). These TCRs come from a man aged 18 to 29 who had mild COVID-19 (a few samples of this study predate the infection). Cell type and time point are not known. CDR3s include the opening cysteine and the closing phenylalanine or tryptophan. Each record gives: J gene, clone size, V gene, D gene, CDR3 DNA, CDR3 protein. D genes are given only for firm matches. Some rows mark clone size as missing; the rest say once, few, many or name a class of expanded clone.

TRBJ2-5,few,TRBV7-8,NA,TGTGCCAGCAGCTTTGGGTTGCGGGGCCCAGTTTTTGGGGCCCAGTACTTC,CASSFGLRGPVFGAQYF
TRBJ2-3,NA,TRBV5-1,NA,TGCGCCAGCAGCCGCCAGGTTCCCCGCACAGATACGCAGTATTTT,CASSRQVPRTDTQYF
TRBJ1-4,NA,TRBV9,NA,TGTGCCAGCAGCGTTAGTGGTAATGAAAAACTGTTTTTT,CASSVSGNEKLFF
TRBJ2-5,NA,TRBV5-5,TRBD1,TGTGCCAGCAGCTTCCGGGACAGTTACGAGACCCAGTACTTC,CASSFRDSYETQYF
TRBJ2-6,many,TRBV7-9,NA,TGTGCCAGCAGCAAACGGGTATCCCGTAACCACGTCCTGACTTTC,CASSKRVSRNHVLTF
TRBJ2-5,few,TRBV11-2,NA,TGTGCCAGCAGCTTAGCGGGGCGCATGGAGACCCAGTACTTC,CASSLAGRMETQYF
TRBJ2-5,NA,TRBV5-1,NA,TGCGCCAGCAAGATAGGGGGGGAAGAGACCCAGTACTTC,CASKIGGEETQYF
TRBJ2-6,NA,TRBV3-1,NA,TGTGCCAGCAGCCAAGACTGGGGGGCCGGAGCTGGGGCCAACGTCCTGACTTTC,CASSQDWGAGAGANVLTF
TRBJ1-2,many,TRBV15,NA,TGTGCCACCAGTCCCGACCCGTTAGCTAACTATGGCTACACCTTC,CATSPDPLANYGYTF
TRBJ2-3,many,TRBV7-2,NA,TGTGCCAGCAGCTTAGAACGGGTAGATACGCAGTATTTT,CASSLERVDTQYF
TRBJ2-3,NA,TRBV6-5,TRBD1,TGTGCCAGTCGACACCGACAGGGATACACAGATACGCAGTATTTT,CASRHRQGYTDTQYF
TRBJ2-3,few,TRBV18,NA,TGTGCCAGCTCACCGACGGGGTGGGCAGATACGCAGTATTTT,CASSPTGWADTQYF
TRBJ2-3,NA,TRBV20-1,TRBD2,TGCAGTTTAGCGGGGGGCCGGAAAGATACGCAGTATTTT,CSLAGGRKDTQYF
TRBJ2-2,NA,TRBV4-1,NA,TGCGCCAGCACCGGCAGGGGGGCGAACACCGGGGAGCTGTTTTTT,CASTGRGANTGELFF
TRBJ2-3,NA,TRBV19,NA,TGTGCCAGTAGTATCGAGGGGTACACAGATACGCAGTATTTT,CASSIEGYTDTQYF
TRBJ2-7,many,TRBV7-9,NA,TGTGCCAGCAGTCTTACAGGGTGGCCCTACGAGCAGTACTTC,CASSLTGWPYEQYF
TRBJ1-5,NA,TRBV4-1,NA,TGCGCCAGCAGCCAAGCCTTATTCGGGTTTCGGAGCAATCAGCCCCAGCATTTT,CASSQALFGFRSNQPQHF
TRBJ1-4,NA,TRBV20-1,NA,TGCAGTGCTAGACAGTTTAATGAAAAACTGTTTTTT,CSARQFNEKLFF
TRBJ1-1,NA,TRBV29-1,NA,TGCAGCGTTGTGGGCCAGGGCACTGAAGCTTTCTTT,CSVVGQGTEAFF
TRBJ2-5,few,TRBV7-2,NA,TGTGCCACCAGAGCAGAGACCCAGTACTTC,CATRAETQYF
TRBJ2-1,few,TRBV9,TRBD2,TGTGCCAGCAATTTGGGGGGGGGACCCTACAATGAGCAGTTCTTC,CASNLGGGPYNEQFF
TRBJ2-2,few,TRBV7-9,NA,TGTGCCAGCAGCTTAGGCCACGGAGGAAGGACCACCGGGGAGCTGTTTTTT,CASSLGHGGRTTGELFF
TRBJ2-6,few,TRBV6-6,NA,TGTGCCAGCAGTTACACCGGAGGCTCTGGGGCCAACGTCCTGACTTTC,CASSYTGGSGANVLTF
TRBJ1-1,NA,TRBV7-8,TRBD1,TGTGCCAGCAGACCCAACAGGGGGATGAACACTGAAGCTTTCTTT,CASRPNRGMNTEAFF
TRBJ2-1,few,TRBV5-1,NA,TGCGCCAGCAGCTTCGGGCAGGGGGGGGATGAGCAGTTCTTC,CASSFGQGGDEQFF
TRBJ1-3,NA,TRBV4-2,NA,TGTGCCAGCAGCCCAGACTCTGGAAACACCATATATTTT,CASSPDSGNTIYF